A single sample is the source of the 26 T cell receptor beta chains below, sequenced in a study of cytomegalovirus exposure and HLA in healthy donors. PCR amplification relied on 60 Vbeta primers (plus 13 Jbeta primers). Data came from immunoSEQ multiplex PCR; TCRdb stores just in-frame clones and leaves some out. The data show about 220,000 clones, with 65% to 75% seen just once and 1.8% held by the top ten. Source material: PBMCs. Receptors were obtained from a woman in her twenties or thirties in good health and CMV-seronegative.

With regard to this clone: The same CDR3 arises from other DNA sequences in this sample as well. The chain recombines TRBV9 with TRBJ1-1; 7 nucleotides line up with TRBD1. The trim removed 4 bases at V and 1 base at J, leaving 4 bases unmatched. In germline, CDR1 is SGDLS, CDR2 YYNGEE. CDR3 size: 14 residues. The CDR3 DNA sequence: TGTGCCAGCAGCTCGGGACAGAAGAACACTGAAGCTTTCTTT. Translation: CASSSGQKNTEAFF.

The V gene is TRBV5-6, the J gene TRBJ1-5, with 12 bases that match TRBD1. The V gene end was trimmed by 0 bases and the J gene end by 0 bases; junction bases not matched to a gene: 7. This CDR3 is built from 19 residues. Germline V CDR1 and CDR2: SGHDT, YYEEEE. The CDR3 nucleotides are TGTGCCAGCAGCTTGGTAGGGACAGGGGGCACCTCTAGCAATCAGCCCCAGCATTTT. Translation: CASSLVGTGGTSSNQPQHF.

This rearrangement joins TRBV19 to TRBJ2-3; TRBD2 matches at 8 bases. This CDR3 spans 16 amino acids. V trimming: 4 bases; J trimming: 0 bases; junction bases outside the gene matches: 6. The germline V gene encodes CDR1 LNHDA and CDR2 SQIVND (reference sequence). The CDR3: CASSKTREASTDTQYF. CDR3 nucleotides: TGTGCCAGTAGTAAAACGCGGGAGGCAAGCACAGATACGCAGTATTTT.

The CDR3 sequence is CASQGLSNTGELFF. The CDR3 bases are TGTGCCAGCCAAGGACTTTCGAACACCGGGGAGCTGTTTTTT. The genes are TRBV2 and TRBJ2-2, with D possibly TRBD2 on 5 matching bases. The CDR3 totals 14 residues. Germline V CDR1 and CDR2: SNHLY, FYNNEI. Trimming pared 8 bases from V and 0 bases from J, leaving 10 bases between.

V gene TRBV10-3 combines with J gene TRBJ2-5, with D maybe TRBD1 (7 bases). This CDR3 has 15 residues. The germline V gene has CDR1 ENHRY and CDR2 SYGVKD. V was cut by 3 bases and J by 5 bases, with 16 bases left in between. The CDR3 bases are TGTGCCATCAGTGAAGTAGGGCAGGGGGGCGAGACCCAGTACTTC. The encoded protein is CAISEVGQGGETQYF.

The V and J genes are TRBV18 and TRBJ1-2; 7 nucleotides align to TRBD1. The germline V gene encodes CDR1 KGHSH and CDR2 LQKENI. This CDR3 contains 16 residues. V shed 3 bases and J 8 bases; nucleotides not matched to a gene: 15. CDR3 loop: CASSPSEGARDTGYTF. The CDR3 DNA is TGTGCCAGCTCACCTTCTGAGGGGGCGCGGGATACCGGCTACACCTTC.

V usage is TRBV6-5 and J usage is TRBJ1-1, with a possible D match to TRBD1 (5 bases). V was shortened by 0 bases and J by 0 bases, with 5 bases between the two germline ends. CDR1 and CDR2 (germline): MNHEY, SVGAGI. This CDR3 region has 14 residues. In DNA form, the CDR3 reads TGTGCCAGCAGTTACTCGGACATGAACACTGAAGCTTTCTTT. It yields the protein CASSYSDMNTEAFF.

DNA for the CDR3: TGTGCCAGCAGCTTGGTTGGTGGGAGCGGGGGGGGTCAAGAGACCCAGTACTTC. Its protein product is CASSLVGGSGGGQETQYF. The chain has TRBV5-5 and TRBJ2-5; 10 bases fit TRBD2. V shed 0 bases, J shed 2 bases, and the junction held 10 bases outside the gene matches. Germline V lookup: CDR1 SGHKS, CDR2 YYEKEE (reference sequence). The CDR3 has 18 amino acids.

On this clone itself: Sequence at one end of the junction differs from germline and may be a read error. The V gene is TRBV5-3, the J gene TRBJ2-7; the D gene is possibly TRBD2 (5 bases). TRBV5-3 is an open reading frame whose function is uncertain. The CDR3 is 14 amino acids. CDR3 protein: CASSLETRVGEQYF. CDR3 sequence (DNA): TGTGCCAGCAGCTTGGAAACTAGAGTGGGCGAGCAGTACTTC.

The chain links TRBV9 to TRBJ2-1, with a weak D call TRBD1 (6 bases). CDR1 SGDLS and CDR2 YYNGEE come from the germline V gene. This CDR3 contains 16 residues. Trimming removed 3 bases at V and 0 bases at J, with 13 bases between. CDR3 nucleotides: TGTGCCAGCAGCGGAACAGGGCATATCTCCTACAATGAGCAGTTCTTC. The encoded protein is CASSGTGHISYNEQFF. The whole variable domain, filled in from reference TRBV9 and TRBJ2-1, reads DSGVTQTPKHLITATGQRVTLRCSPRSGDLSVYWYQQSLDQGLQFLIQYYNGEERAKGNILERFSAQQFPDLHSELNLSSLELGDSALYFCASSGTGHISYNEQFFGPGTRLTVL.

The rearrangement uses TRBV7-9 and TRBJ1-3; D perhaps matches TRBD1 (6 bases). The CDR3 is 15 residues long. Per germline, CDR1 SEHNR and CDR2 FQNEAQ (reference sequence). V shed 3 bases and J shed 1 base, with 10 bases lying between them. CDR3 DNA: TGTGCCAGCAGCTTGACAGGAAGTTCTGGAAACACCATATATTTT. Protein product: CASSLTGSSGNTIYF.

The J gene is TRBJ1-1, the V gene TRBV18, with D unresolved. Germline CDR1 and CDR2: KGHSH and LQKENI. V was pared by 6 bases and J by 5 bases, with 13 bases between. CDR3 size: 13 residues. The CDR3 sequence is CASSQTEQTEAFF. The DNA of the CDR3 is TGTGCCAGCTCCCAAACGGAGCAGACTGAAGCTTTCTTT.

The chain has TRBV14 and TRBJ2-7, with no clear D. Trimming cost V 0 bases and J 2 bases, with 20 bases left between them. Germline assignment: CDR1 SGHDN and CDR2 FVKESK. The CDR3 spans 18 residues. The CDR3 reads CASSQEKLAGHRTYEQYF. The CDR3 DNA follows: TGTGCCAGCAGCCAAGAGAAATTGGCAGGTCACCGAACCTACGAGCAGTACTTC.

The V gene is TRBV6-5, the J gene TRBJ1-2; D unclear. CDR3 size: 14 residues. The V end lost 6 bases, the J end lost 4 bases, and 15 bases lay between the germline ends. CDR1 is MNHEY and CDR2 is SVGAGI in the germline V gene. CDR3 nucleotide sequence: TGTGCCAGCAGAGATATGGCGGCCACCTATGGCTACACCTTC. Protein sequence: CASRDMAATYGYTF.

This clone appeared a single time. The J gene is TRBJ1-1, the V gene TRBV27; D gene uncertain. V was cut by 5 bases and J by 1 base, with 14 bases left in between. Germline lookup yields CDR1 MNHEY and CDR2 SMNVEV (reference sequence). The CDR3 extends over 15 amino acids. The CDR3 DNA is TGTGCCAGCAGTCCATCTAGCAGCCAGAACACTGAAGCTTTCTTT. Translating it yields CASSPSSSQNTEAFF.

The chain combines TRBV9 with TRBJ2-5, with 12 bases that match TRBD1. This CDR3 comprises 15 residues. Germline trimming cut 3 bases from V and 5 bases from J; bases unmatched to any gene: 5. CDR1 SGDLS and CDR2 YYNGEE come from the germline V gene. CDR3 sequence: CASSAGTGGMETQYF. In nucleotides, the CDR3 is TGTGCCAGCAGCGCGGGGACAGGGGGCATGGAGACCCAGTACTTC.

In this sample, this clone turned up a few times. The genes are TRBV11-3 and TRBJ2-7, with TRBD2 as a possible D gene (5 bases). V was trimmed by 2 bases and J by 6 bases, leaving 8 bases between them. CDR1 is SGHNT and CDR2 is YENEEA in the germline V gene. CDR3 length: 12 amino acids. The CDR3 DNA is TGTGCCAGCAGCTTAACGGGGTCCGAGCAGTACTTC. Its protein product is CASSLTGSEQYF. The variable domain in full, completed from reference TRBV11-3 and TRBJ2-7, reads EAGVVQSPRYKIIEKKQPVAFWCNPISGHNTLYWYLQNLGQGPELLIRYENEEAVDDSQLPKDRFSAERLKGVDSTLKIQPAELGDSAVYLCASSLTGSEQYFGPGTRLTVT.

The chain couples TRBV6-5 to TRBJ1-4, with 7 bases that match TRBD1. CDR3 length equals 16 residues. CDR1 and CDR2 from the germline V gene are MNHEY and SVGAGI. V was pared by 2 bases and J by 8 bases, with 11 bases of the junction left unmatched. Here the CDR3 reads CASSYLRAGGPEKLFF. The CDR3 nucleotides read TGTGCCAGCAGTTACCTGAGAGCAGGGGGACCGGAAAAACTGTTTTTT.

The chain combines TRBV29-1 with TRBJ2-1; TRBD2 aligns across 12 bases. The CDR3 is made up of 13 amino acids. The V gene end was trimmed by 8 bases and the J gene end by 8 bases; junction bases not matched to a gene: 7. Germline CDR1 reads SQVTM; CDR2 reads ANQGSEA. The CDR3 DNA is TGCAGCTCCGGGACTAGCGGGTACGATGAGCAGTTCTTC. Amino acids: CSSGTSGYDEQFF.

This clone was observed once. CDR3 coding DNA: TGTGCCATCAGTGATGGGACAGGGGCCGGGGGGACTGAAGCTTTCTTT. Encoded protein: CAISDGTGAGGTEAFF. The V and J genes are TRBV10-3 and TRBJ1-1, with TRBD1 matching 10 bases. The CDR3 consists of 16 residues. The ends lost 3 bases at V and 5 bases at J; junction bases unmatched: 9. The germline CDR1 and CDR2 sequences are ENHRY and SYGVKD.

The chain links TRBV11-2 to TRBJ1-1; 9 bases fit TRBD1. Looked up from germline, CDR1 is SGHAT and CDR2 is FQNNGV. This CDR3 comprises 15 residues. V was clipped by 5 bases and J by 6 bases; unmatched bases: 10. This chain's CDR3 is CASSPSTGGFAEAFF. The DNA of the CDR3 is TGTGCCAGCAGCCCTTCGACAGGGGGGTTCGCTGAAGCTTTCTTT.

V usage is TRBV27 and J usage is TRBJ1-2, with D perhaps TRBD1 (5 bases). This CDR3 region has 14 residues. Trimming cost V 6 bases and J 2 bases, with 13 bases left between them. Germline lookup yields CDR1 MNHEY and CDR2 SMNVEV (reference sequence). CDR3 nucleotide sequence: TGTGCCAGCAGCAGGCGGGGACTAAACTATGGCTACACCTTC. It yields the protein CASSRRGLNYGYTF.

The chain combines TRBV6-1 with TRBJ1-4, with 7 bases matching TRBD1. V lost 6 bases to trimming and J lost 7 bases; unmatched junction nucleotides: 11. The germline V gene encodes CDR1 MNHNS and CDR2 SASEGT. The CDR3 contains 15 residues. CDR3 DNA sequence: TGTGCCAGCAGAATCGACAGGGCTGGGCCTGAAAAACTGTTTTTT. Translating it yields CASRIDRAGPEKLFF.

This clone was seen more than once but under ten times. CDR3 protein: CASSYYYYNEQFF. The CDR3 bases are TGTGCCAGCAGTTACTACTATTACAATGAGCAGTTCTTC. The V gene is TRBV6-6, the J gene TRBJ2-1; D ambiguous. Germline CDR1 MNHNY, CDR2 SVGAGI (reference sequence). The germline V and J ends were trimmed by 1 base and 4 bases, with 5 bases remaining between them. CDR3 length: 13 residues.

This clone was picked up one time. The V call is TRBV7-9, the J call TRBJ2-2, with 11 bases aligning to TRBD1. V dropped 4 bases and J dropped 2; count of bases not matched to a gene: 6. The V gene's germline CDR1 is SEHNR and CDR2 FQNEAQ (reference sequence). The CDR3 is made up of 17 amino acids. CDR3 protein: CASSSLDRGPNTGELFF. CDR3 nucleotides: TGTGCCAGCAGCTCCCTGGACAGGGGGCCTAACACCGGGGAGCTGTTTTTT.

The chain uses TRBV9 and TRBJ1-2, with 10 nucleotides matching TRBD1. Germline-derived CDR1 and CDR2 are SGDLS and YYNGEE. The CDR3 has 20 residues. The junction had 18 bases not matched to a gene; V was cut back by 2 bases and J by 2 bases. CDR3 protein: CASSVDDRDRGSRPNYGYTF. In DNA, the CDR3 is TGTGCCAGCAGCGTCGATGATCGGGACAGGGGAAGTCGACCCAACTATGGCTACACCTTC. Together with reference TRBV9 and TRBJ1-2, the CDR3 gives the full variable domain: DSGVTQTPKHLITATGQRVTLRCSPRSGDLSVYWYQQSLDQGLQFLIQYYNGEERAKGNILERFSAQQFPDLHSELNLSSLELGDSALYFCASSVDDRDRGSRPNYGYTFGSGTRLTVV.